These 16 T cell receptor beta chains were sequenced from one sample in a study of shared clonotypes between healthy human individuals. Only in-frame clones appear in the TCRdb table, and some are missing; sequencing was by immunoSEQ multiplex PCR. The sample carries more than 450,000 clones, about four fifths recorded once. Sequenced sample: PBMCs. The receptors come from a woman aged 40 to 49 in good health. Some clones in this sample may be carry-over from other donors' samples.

CDR3 coding DNA: TGCGCCAGCAGTGAAGGGCCCCTCCCCCTCGAGCAGTACTTC. Encoded protein: CASSEGPLPLEQYF. V and J are TRBV10-2 and TRBJ2-7; D not certain. CDR3 length: 14 amino acids. Trimming took 3 bases from V and 6 from J, leaving 15 bases between them. Per the germline V gene, CDR1 is WSHSY and CDR2 is SAAADI.

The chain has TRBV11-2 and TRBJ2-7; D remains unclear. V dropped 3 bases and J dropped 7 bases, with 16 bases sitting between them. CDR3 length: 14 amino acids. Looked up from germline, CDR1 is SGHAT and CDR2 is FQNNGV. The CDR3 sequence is CASSFSSFYGEQYF. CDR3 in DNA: TGTGCCAGCAGCTTTTCCTCATTTTACGGGGAGCAGTACTTC.

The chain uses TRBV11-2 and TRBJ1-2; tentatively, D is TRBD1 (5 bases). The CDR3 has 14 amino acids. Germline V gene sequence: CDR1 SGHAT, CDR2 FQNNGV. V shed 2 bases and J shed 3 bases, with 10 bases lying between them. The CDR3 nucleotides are TGTGCCAGCAGCTTACTTTCAGGGTACTATGGCTACACCTTC. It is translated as CASSLLSGYYGYTF.

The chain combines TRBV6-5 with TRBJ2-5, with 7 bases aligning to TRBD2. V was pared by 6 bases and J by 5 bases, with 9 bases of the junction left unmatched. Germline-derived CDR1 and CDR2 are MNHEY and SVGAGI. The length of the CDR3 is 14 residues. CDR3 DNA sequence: TGTGCCAGCAGCATAGATAGGGAGGGGGAGACCCAGTACTTC. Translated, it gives CASSIDREGETQYF.

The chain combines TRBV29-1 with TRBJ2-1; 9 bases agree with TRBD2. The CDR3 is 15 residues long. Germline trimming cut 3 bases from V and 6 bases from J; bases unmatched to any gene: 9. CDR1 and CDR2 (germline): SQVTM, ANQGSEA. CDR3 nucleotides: TGCAGCGTTGAGACATGGACTAGCGAGATCAATGAGCAGTTCTTC. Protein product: CSVETWTSEINEQFF.

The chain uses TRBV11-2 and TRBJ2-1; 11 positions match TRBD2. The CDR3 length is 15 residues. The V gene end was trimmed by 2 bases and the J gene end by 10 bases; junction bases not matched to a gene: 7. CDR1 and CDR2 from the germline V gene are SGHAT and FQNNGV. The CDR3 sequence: CASSLQGLAEVEQFF. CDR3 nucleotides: TGTGCCAGCAGCTTACAGGGACTAGCGGAGGTAGAGCAGTTCTTC.

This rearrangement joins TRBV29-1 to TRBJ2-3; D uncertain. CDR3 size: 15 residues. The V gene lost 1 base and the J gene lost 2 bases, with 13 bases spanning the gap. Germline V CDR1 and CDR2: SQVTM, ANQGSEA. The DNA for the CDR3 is TGCAGCGTTGAAGGCCGATTACGTCCCACAGATACGCAGTATTTT. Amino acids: CSVEGRLRPTDTQYF.

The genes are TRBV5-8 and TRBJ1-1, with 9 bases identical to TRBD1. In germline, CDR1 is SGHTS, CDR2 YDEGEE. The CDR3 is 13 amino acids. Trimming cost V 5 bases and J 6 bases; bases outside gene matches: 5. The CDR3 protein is CASRGQGYSEAFF. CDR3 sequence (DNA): TGTGCCAGCAGGGGACAGGGTTACTCTGAAGCTTTCTTT.

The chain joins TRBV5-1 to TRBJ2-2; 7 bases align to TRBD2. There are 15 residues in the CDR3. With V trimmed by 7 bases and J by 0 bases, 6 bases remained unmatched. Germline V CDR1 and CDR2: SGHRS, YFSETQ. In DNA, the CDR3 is TGCGCCAGCTACTCCGGGACTACGAACACCGGGGAGCTGTTTTTT. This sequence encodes CASYSGTTNTGELFF.

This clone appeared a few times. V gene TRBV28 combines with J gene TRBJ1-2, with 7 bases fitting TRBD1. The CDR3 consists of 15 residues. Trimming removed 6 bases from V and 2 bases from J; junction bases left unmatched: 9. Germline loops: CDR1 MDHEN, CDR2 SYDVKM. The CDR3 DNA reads TGTGCCAGCAGACTTCGACAGGGTTACAACTATGGCTACACCTTC. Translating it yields CASRLRQGYNYGYTF.

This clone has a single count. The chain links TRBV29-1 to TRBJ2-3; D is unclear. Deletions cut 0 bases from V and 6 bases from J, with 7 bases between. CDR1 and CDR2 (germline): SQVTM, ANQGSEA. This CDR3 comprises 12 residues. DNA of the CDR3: TGCAGCGTTGAAGAACTACTCGATACGCAGTATTTT. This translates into CSVEELLDTQYF.

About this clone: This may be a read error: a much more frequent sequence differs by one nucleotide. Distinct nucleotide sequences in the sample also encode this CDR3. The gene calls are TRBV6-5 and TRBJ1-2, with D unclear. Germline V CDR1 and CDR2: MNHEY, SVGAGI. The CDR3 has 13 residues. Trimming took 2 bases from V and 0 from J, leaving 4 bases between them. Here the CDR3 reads CASSYGANYGYTF. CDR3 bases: TGTGCCAGCAGTTACGGGGCTAACTATGGCTACACCTTC.

Here the CDR3 DNA reads TGTGCCAGCAGCTTAGACCAGGGGCGAGGCGAGCAGTACTTC. It is translated as CASSLDQGRGEQYF. The rearrangement uses TRBV7-2 and TRBJ2-5; D might be TRBD1 (6 bases). Gene TRBJ2-7 matches the end of the DNA better, so the J call may be wrong. CDR1 SGHTA and CDR2 FQGNSA come from the germline V gene. This CDR3 spans 14 amino acids.

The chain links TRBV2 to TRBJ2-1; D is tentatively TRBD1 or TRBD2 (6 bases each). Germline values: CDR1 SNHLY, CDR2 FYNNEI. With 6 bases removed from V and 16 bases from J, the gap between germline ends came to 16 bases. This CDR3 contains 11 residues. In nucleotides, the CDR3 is TGTGCCAGCAGGGAGGGGGGTAAGGAATTCTTC. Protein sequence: CASREGGKEFF.

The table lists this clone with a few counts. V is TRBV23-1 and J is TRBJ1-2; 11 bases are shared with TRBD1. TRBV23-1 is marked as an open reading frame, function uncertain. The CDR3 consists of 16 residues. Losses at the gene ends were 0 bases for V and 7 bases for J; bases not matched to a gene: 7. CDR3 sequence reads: CASSQSPDRGLFGYTF. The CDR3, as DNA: TGCGCCAGCAGTCAATCGCCGGACAGGGGGCTCTTTGGCTACACCTTC.

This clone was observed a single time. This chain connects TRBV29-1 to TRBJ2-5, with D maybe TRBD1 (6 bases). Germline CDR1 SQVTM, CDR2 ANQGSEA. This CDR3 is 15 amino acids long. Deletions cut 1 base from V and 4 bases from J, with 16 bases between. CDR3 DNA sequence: TGCAGCGTTGAAGGGGATTGGCAGGGGACAGAGACCCAGTACTTC. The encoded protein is CSVEGDWQGTETQYF.